Listed below are T cell receptor beta chains from one sample, sequenced in a study of shared clonotypes between healthy human individuals. Profiling relied on immunoSEQ multiplex PCR, and the TCRdb table lists in-frame clones only, not all of them. The sample records more than 500,000 clones, roughly 95% being singletons. The sequencing input was naive CD8+ T cells sorted from blood. The receptors stem from a woman aged 25 to 39 in good health. The CDR3 runs from the conserved cysteine through the conserved F or W. Fields, in order: J gene, D gene, V gene, CDR3 protein, CDR3 DNA. A D gene is named only where the DNA matches it firmly.

TRBJ1-2	NA	TRBV10-2	CASRDFMVGYTF	TGCGCCAGCAGAGACTTTATGGTGGGCTACACCTTC
TRBJ2-7	NA	TRBV27	CASSLWDGAYEQYF	TGTGCCAGCAGTCTCTGGGACGGCGCCTACGAGCAGTACTTC
TRBJ2-1	TRBD2	TRBV19	CASGLGYNEQFF	TGTGCCAGCGGACTAGGATACAATGAGCAGTTCTTC
TRBJ1-2	TRBD1	TRBV6-5	CASSYSNRGKAYTF	TGTGCCAGCAGTTACTCCAACAGGGGGAAGGCCTACACCTTC
TRBJ2-7	NA	TRBV10-1	CASSADYANEQYF	TGCGCCAGCAGTGCGGACTATGCTAACGAGCAGTACTTC
TRBJ2-5	NA	TRBV5-4	CASSRVGTLDETQYF	TGTGCCAGCAGCCGAGTCGGGACTTTAGACGAGACCCAGTACTTC
TRBJ2-7	NA	TRBV20-1	CSARVLYEQYF	TGCAGTGCTAGAGTTCTTTACGAGCAGTACTTC
TRBJ2-3	NA	TRBV7-9	CASSPRVDEDTQYF	TGTGCCAGCAGCCCCAGGGTGGACGAAGATACGCAGTATTTT
TRBJ2-5	TRBD1	TRBV2	CASNDPIRGQETQYF	TGTGCCAGCAACGACCCCATCAGGGGGCAAGAGACCCAGTACTTC
TRBJ2-7	NA	TRBV30	CAWSDGREGTYEQYF	TGTGCCTGGAGTGACGGTAGGGAAGGAACCTACGAGCAGTACTTC
TRBJ2-3	NA	TRBV7-6	CASSYLVKSTDTQYF	TGTGCCAGCAGCTACCTAGTAAAGTCCACAGATACGCAGTATTTT
TRBJ2-7	TRBD2	TRBV27	CASSFSSGAYEQYF	TGTGCCAGCAGTTTTTCTAGCGGAGCTTACGAGCAGTACTTC
TRBJ1-3	NA	TRBV21-1	CASSDLLQHARNTIYF	TGTGCCAGCAGCGACCTTTTACAACACGCACGAAACACCATATATTTT
TRBJ2-1	NA	TRBV5-6	CASSLDTEQFF	TGTGCCAGCAGCTTGGATACTGAGCAGTTCTTC